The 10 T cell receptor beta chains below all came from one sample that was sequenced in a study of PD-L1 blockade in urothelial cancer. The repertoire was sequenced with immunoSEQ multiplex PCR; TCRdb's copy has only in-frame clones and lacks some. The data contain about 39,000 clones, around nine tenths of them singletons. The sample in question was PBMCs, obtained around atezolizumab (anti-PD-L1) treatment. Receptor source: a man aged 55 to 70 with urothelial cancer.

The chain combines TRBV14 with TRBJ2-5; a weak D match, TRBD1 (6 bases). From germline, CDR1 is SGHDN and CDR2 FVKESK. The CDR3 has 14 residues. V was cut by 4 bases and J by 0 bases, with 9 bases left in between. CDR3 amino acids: CASSRRDNQETQYF. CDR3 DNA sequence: TGTGCCAGCAGCCGTCGGGACAACCAAGAGACCCAGTACTTC.

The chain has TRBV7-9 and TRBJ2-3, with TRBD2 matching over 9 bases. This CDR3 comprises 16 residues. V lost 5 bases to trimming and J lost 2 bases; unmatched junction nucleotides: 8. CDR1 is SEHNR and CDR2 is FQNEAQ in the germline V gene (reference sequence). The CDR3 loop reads CASSQPAGGITDTQYF. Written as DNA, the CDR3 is TGTGCCAGCAGCCAGCCGGCGGGGGGGATCACAGATACGCAGTATTTT.

The CDR3 spells CASSPTTGGEQPQHF. DNA for the CDR3: TGTGCCAGCTCACCGACTACAGGGGGGGAGCAGCCCCAGCATTTT. The V and J genes are TRBV18 and TRBJ1-5; TRBD1 matches at 8 bases. Germline V lookup: CDR1 KGHSH, CDR2 LQKENI. J gave up 7 bases and V 3 bases, and 8 bases lay outside the gene matches. This CDR3 has 15 residues.

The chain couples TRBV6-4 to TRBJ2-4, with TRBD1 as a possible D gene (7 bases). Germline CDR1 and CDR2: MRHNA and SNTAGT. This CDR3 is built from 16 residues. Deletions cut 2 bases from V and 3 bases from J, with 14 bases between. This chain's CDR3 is CASSDPGGKCKNIQYF. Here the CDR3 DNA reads TGTGCCAGCAGTGACCCAGGGGGGAAGTGCAAAAACATTCAGTACTTC.

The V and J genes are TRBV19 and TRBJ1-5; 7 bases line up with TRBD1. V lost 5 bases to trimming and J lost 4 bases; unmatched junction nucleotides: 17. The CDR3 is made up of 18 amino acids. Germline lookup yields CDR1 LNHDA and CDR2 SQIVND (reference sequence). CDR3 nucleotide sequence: TGTGCCAGTAGTCCACCTTCTCCTTTGACAGGGAGGAATCAGCCCCAGCATTTT. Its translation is CASSPPSPLTGRNQPQHF.

The CDR3 spells CASRPDPGQGLSGELFF. CDR3 coding DNA: TGTGCCAGCAGGCCTGATCCGGGACAGGGTCTATCCGGGGAGCTGTTTTTT. This rearrangement joins TRBV7-2 to TRBJ2-2, with 9 nucleotides matching TRBD1. V lost 6 bases to trimming and J lost 6 bases; unmatched junction nucleotides: 14. Germline V gene data show CDR1 as SGHTA and CDR2 as FQGNSA. The CDR3 spans 17 residues.

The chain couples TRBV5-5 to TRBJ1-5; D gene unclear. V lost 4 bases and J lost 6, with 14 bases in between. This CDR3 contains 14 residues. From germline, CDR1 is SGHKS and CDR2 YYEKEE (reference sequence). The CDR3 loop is CASSEVLSVQPQHF. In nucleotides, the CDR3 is TGTGCCAGCAGCGAAGTCCTATCGGTTCAGCCCCAGCATTTT.

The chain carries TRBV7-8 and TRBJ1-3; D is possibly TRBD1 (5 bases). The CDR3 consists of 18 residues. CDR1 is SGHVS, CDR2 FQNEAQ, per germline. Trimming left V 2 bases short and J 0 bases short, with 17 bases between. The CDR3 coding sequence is TGTGCCAGCAGCTTATCCCCCCCACAGGCCCACTCTGGAAACACCATATATTTT. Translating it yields CASSLSPPQAHSGNTIYF.

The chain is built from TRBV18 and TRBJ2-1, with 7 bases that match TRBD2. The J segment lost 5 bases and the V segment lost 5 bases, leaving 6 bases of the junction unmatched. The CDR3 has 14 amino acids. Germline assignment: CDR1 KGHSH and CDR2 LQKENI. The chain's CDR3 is CASSAQRGDNEQFF. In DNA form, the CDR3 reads TGTGCCAGCTCAGCCCAGCGGGGAGACAATGAGCAGTTCTTC.

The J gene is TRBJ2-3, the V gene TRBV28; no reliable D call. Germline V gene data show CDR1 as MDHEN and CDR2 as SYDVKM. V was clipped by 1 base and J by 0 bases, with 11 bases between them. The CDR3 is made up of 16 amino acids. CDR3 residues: CASSLFEAFSTDTQYF. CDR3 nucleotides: TGTGCCAGCAGTTTATTTGAGGCTTTTAGCACAGATACGCAGTATTTT.